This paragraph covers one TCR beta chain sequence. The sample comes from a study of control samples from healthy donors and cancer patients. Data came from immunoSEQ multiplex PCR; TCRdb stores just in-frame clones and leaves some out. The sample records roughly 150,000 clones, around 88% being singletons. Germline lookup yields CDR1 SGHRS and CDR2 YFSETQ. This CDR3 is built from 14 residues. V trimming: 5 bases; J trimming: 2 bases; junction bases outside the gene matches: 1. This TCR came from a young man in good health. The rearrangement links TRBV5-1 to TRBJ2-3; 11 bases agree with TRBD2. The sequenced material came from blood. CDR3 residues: CASSSGGATDTQYF. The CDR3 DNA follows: TGCGCCAGCAGTAGCGGGGGGGCCACAGATACGCAGTATTTT. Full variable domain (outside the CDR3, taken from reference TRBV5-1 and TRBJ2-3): KAGVTQTPRYLIKTRGQQVTLSCSPISGHRSVSWYQQTPGQGLQFLFEYFSETQRNKGNFPGRFSGRQFSNSRSEMNVSTLELGDSALYLCASSSGGATDTQYFGPGTRLTVL.